Listed below are T cell receptor beta chains from one sample, sequenced in a study of blood T cell repertoires in COVID-19. This table comes from immunoSEQ multiplex PCR, and its TCRdb copy is limited to in-frame clones, with some not included. The sample carries 83,000 or so clones, around 87% recorded once. What was sequenced was peripheral blood. The receptors were gathered from a man older than 75 with active or convalescent COVID-19. CDR3s include the opening cysteine and the closing phenylalanine or tryptophan. A D gene is named only where the DNA matches it firmly. Some rows have no size entry. The others give once, few or many, or a class for an expanded clone.

len	v_gene	abundance	j_gene	d_gene	CDR3aa	CDR3nt
12	TRBV5-1	-	TRBJ1-1	-	CASSLVDTEAFF	TGCGCCAGCAGCTTGGTCGACACTGAAGCTTTCTTT
14	TRBV18	-	TRBJ2-3	TRBD2	CASSWTSGTDTQYF	TGTGCCAGCTCTTGGACTAGCGGCACAGATACGCAGTATTTT
14	TRBV6-5	-	TRBJ1-6	-	CATTDSHLESPLHF	TGTGCCACCACCGACAGCCATTTAGAGTCACCCCTCCACTTT
16	TRBV3-1/TRBV3-2	-	TRBJ1-3	-	CASSQDYSGSGNTIYF	TGTGCCAGCAGCCAAGATTATTCGGGATCTGGAAACACCATATATTTT
17	TRBV5-8	-	TRBJ1-5	TRBD1	CASSLRQGAIDNQPQHF	TGTGCCAGCAGCTTACGACAGGGGGCCATTGACAATCAGCCCCAGCATTTT
16	TRBV7-3	-	TRBJ2-1	TRBD1	CASSRERGHSNNEQFF	TGTGCCAGCAGCCGAGAAAGGGGGCACTCAAACAATGAGCAGTTCTTC
16	TRBV6-1	-	TRBJ1-2	-	CASSEEGLGMMGGYTF	TGTGCCAGCAGTGAGGAGGGTCTGGGGATGATGGGGGGCTACACCTTC
13	TRBV7-9	-	TRBJ1-4	-	CASSSDRGEKLFF	TGTGCCAGCAGCTCTGACCGGGGGGAAAAACTGTTTTTT
16	TRBV5-5	-	TRBJ2-1	TRBD2	CASSLFGLAGVSEQFF	TGTGCCAGCAGCTTGTTCGGGCTAGCGGGAGTAAGTGAGCAGTTCTTC
13	TRBV29-1	-	TRBJ1-2	TRBD1	CSVRQGGGYGYTF	TGCAGCGTTAGACAGGGGGGAGGCTATGGCTACACCTTC
14	TRBV6-6	-	TRBJ1-1	-	CASSSLGSSTEAFF	TGTGCCAGCAGCAGTCTAGGTTCGAGCACTGAAGCTTTCTTT
12	TRBV6-1	-	TRBJ1-5	-	CASSEGSQPQHF	TGTGCCAGCAGTGAAGGTTCGCAGCCCCAGCATTTT
15	TRBV28	-	TRBJ2-3	-	CATNYGTRGTDTQYF	TGTGCCACAAATTATGGGACAAGAGGTACAGATACGCAGTATTTT
17	TRBV18	-	TRBJ1-1	TRBD1	CASSPGFGGGWNTEAFF	TGTGCCAGCTCACCAGGATTTGGAGGGGGCTGGAACACTGAAGCTTTCTTT
13	TRBV3-1/TRBV3-2	-	TRBJ1-1	-	CASSVTRNTEAFF	TGTGCCAGCAGCGTTACTCGGAACACTGAAGCTTTCTTT
16	TRBV5-1	-	TRBJ2-1	-	CASSPPAGDVVNEQFF	TGCGCCAGCAGCCCGCCGGCGGGTGATGTCGTCAATGAGCAGTTCTTC
14	TRBV19	-	TRBJ1-1	TRBD1	CASSRDRKNTEAFF	TGTGCCAGTAGTAGGGACAGAAAAAACACTGAAGCTTTCTTT
13	TRBV29-1	-	TRBJ1-1	-	CSASKGPDTEAFF	TGCAGCGCATCTAAGGGGCCAGACACTGAAGCTTTCTTT
13	TRBV7-9	-	TRBJ1-6	-	CASSLAAHSPLHF	TGTGCCAGCAGCTTAGCAGCACATTCACCCCTCCACTTT
15	TRBV13	-	TRBJ2-6	-	CASSRQRWGANVLTF	TGTGCCAGCAGCCGACAGAGGTGGGGGGCCAACGTCCTGACTTTC
15	TRBV5-1	few	TRBJ2-1	TRBD1	CASTRDRSSYNEQFF	TGCGCCAGCACCCGGGACAGGAGCTCCTACAATGAGCAGTTCTTC
14	TRBV5-1	-	TRBJ2-1	TRBD2	CASSLTAGENEQFF	TGCGCCAGCAGCTTGACAGCGGGAGAGAATGAGCAGTTCTTC
17	TRBV5-1	-	TRBJ2-1	TRBD2	CASSPSGHSGRANEQFF	TGCGCCAGCAGCCCTTCCGGGCACAGCGGGAGGGCTAATGAGCAGTTCTTC
15	TRBV9	-	TRBJ2-1	-	CASSPRQTSHNEQFF	TGTGCCAGCAGCCCCCGACAGACAAGTCACAATGAGCAGTTCTTC